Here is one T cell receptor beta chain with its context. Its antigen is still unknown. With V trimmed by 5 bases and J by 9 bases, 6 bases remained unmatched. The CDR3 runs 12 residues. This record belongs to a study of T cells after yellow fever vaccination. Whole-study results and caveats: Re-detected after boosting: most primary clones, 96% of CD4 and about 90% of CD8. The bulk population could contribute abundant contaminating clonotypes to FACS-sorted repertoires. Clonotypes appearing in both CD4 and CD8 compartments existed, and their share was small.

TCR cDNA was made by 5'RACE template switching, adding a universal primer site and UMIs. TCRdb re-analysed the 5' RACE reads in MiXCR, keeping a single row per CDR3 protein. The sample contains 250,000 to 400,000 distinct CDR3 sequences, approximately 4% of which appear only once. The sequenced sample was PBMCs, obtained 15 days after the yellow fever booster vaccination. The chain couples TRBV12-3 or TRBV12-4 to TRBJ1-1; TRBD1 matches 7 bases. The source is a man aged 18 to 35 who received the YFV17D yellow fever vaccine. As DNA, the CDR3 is TGTGCCAGCAGTCCGTGGACAGGACAAGCTTTCTTT. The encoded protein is CASSPWTGQAFF.